These T cell receptor beta chains were read from a single sample in a study of control samples from healthy donors and cancer patients. Using immunoSEQ multiplex PCR, the repertoire was profiled, and TCRdb retains in-frame clones only, with some absent. This repertoire shows over 100,000 clones, around nine tenths found once; its top ten account for 2% to 3%. Material for sequencing was blood. The origin of the receptors is a man aged 35 to 55 in good health. The CDR3 runs from the conserved cysteine through the conserved F or W. The D gene is left open where the match is weak. Some rows have no size entry. The others give once, few or many, or a class for an expanded clone.

j_call d_call clone_size v_call cdr3_nt cdr3_aa
TRBJ2-3 TRBD1 . TRBV25-1 TGTGCCAGCAGCCCCAGGGGGCCCACAGATACGCAGTATTTT CASSPRGPTDTQYF
TRBJ1-2 TRBD1 . TRBV29-1 TGCAGCGTTTCTTCCCAACAGGGGGTGTCAGGCTACACCTTC CSVSSQQGVSGYTF
TRBJ2-7 TRBD2 . TRBV15 TGTGCCACCAGCAGAGATTATAGGGTAGCGGGGGGGGAAGACGAGCAGTACTTC CATSRDYRVAGGEDEQYF
TRBJ1-1 . . TRBV5-6 TGTGCCAGCAGCTTAGGCACTAACACTGAAGCTTTCTTT CASSLGTNTEAFF
TRBJ2-1 . . TRBV18 TGTGCCAGCTCACCCGACTCCAATGAGCAGTTCTTC CASSPDSNEQFF
TRBJ2-4 . . TRBV19 TGTGCCAGTAGTATCGCGGCTAGGATGGCCAAAAACATTCAGTACTTC CASSIAARMAKNIQYF
TRBJ2-3 TRBD2 . TRBV7-2 TGTGCCAGCAGCTTACGGGGGGGGGCTAGCACAGATACGCAGTATTTT CASSLRGGASTDTQYF
TRBJ2-5 . . TRBV30 TGTGCCTGGAGTGTAATACCTGGGGGGCCGAAGACCCAGTACTTC CAWSVIPGGPKTQYF
TRBJ2-3 TRBD2 . TRBV9 TGTGCCAGCAATACCGGGGGGGCGTGGACAGATACGCAGTATTTT CASNTGGAWTDTQYF
TRBJ2-2 . . TRBV2 TGTGCCAGCAGTGGGGAAAACACCGGGGAGCTGTTTTTT CASSGENTGELFF
TRBJ2-7 . . TRBV5-6 TGTGCCAGCAGCTTGTATTTTGCCGGAGCCTACGAGCAGTACTTC CASSLYFAGAYEQYF
TRBJ1-5 . . TRBV15 TGTGCCACCAGCGCCGGGGGTGCCAACAATCAGCCCCAGCATTTT CATSAGGANNQPQHF
TRBJ1-1 . once TRBV5-5 TGTGCCAGCAGCTTGGTGGTGGGGTCCACTGAAGCTTTCTTT CASSLVVGSTEAFF
TRBJ2-3 . . TRBV18 TGTGCCAGCTCACCATTTGATGGCACAGATACGCAGTATTTT CASSPFDGTDTQYF
TRBJ1-1 . . TRBV30 TGTGCCTGGAGTGTACAAGGGGGTGGTGCCGCTTTCTTT CAWSVQGGGAAFF
TRBJ1-1 TRBD1 . TRBV30 TGTGCCTGGACACCGGGACAGGTGGGCACTGAAGCTTTCTTT CAWTPGQVGTEAFF
TRBJ1-5 . . TRBV20-1 TGCAGTGCTAGTGCTACGGGGGTTAGCAATCAGCCCCAGCATTTT CSASATGVSNQPQHF
TRBJ1-2 . . TRBV19 TGTGCCAGTATAGCAGGGGATCGGGGATACTATGGCTACACCTTC CASIAGDRGYYGYTF
TRBJ2-7 TRBD2 . TRBV5-4 TGTGCCAGCAGCAGCACTAGCGGGGTATCCTACGAGCAGTACTTC CASSSTSGVSYEQYF
TRBJ1-4 . . TRBV7-9 TGTGCCAGCAGCTTAGGCAGCGCCAATGAAAAACTGTTTTTT CASSLGSANEKLFF
TRBJ1-6 . . TRBV18 TGTGCCAGCTCAGCTAACCGGGACCTTGGCGGTTCACCCCTCCACTTT CASSANRDLGGSPLHF
TRBJ1-5 . . TRBV6-1 TGTGCCAGCAGTGATAGGCTGAATCAGCCCCAGCATTTT CASSDRLNQPQHF
TRBJ2-2 TRBD1 . TRBV5-1 TGCGCCAGCAGCTGGACAGGAGAAACCGGGGAGCTGTTTTTT CASSWTGETGELFF
TRBJ2-7 . . TRBV2 TGTGCCAGCAGGCGGGACAGTTCCTACGAGCAGTACTTC CASRRDSSYEQYF
TRBJ2-2 . . TRBV27 TGTGCCAGCAGTTCCTCCTCTGTCCTTGACCTGAACACCGGGGAGCTGTTTTTT CASSSSSVLDLNTGELFF
TRBJ2-3 TRBD2 . TRBV4-1 TGCGCCAGCAGCCGGGGACTAGCGGGGGGACCTAGCACAGATACGCAGTATTTT CASSRGLAGGPSTDTQYF
TRBJ2-1 . . TRBV27 TGTGCCAGCAGTCCCTTAAGTAGGTGGGAGCAGTTCTTC CASSPLSRWEQFF
TRBJ2-7 TRBD1 . TRBV25-1 TGTGCCAGCAGTGGGATAGGACAGGCGCACGAGCAGTACTTC CASSGIGQAHEQYF